A selection of T cell receptor beta chains follows, all from one sample in a study of cytomegalovirus exposure and HLA in healthy donors. Only in-frame clones appear in the TCRdb table, and some are missing; sequencing was by immunoSEQ multiplex PCR. The sample records hundreds of thousands of clones, 75% to 90% being singletons. Sequenced sample: PBMCs. These receptors originate from a woman between 18 and 29 years old in good health and CMV-seronegative. Both conserved end residues are part of each CDR3. A D gene is named only where the DNA matches it firmly. Size values are once, few and many counts, or a class for expanded clones, and some rows have none.

V	size	J	D	DNA	CDR3
TRBV7-9	NA	TRBJ2-5	TRBD1	TGTGCCAGCAGCCCGAACGACAGGGAAGAGACCCAGTACTTC	CASSPNDREETQYF
TRBV11-3	NA	TRBJ1-1	NA	TGTGCCAGCAGCCGAACAACGAACACTGAAGCTTTCTTT	CASSRTTNTEAFF
TRBV7-9	NA	TRBJ2-1	TRBD1	TGTGCCAGCAGCTTAGTAGGGGGCGCACAGTCCTACAATGAGCAGTTCTTC	CASSLVGGAQSYNEQFF
TRBV5-1	NA	TRBJ2-2	NA	TGCGCCAGCAGCCCCGTCCCAGGACCGGGGAGGGAGCTGTTTTTT	CASSPVPGPGRELFF
TRBV18	NA	TRBJ1-2	NA	TGTGCCAGCTCACCACGTACAGGGATGGTTTATGGCTACACCTTC	CASSPRTGMVYGYTF
TRBV27	NA	TRBJ2-1	TRBD2	TGTGCCAGCAGTTTATCGTTAGCGGGGGGTTACAATGAGCAGTTCTTC	CASSLSLAGGYNEQFF
TRBV5-8	NA	TRBJ2-1	NA	TGTGCCAGCGGAAGGGGGGGAATCTACAATGAGCAGTTCTTC	CASGRGGIYNEQFF
TRBV19	NA	TRBJ2-1	TRBD2	TGTGCCAGTAGTATGATGGTAGCGGGAGTCAGTAGGTCCTACAATGAGCAGTTCTTC	CASSMMVAGVSRSYNEQFF
TRBV25-1	NA	TRBJ2-1	NA	TGTGCCAGCAGTGTTCTGGGGAGCTCCTACAATGAGCAGTTCTTC	CASSVLGSSYNEQFF
TRBV27	NA	TRBJ2-7	TRBD2	TGTGCCAGCAGTTTATACGGGAGGGAGAACGAGCAGTACTTC	CASSLYGRENEQYF
TRBV18	few	TRBJ2-2	NA	TGTGCCAGCTCACACTCAACAGTGGGCACCGGGGAGCTGTTTTTT	CASSHSTVGTGELFF
TRBV6-5	NA	TRBJ2-4	NA	TGTGCCAGCAGTTACTTAAAAGGGGACATTCAGTACTTC	CASSYLKGDIQYF
TRBV30	NA	TRBJ2-7	TRBD2	TGTGCCTGGAGAGTCCCGGGACTAGCGGGGTTCGAGCAGTACTTC	CAWRVPGLAGFEQYF
TRBV7-9	NA	TRBJ1-5	NA	TGTGCCAGCAGCTCAGGTGGGGCAGTAAATCAGCCCCAGCATTTT	CASSSGGAVNQPQHF
TRBV4-1	once	TRBJ2-1	NA	TGCGCCAGCAGCCCGACAAAGGGGTCCTACAATGAGCAGTTCTTC	CASSPTKGSYNEQFF
TRBV18	NA	TRBJ2-3	NA	TGTGCCAGCTCACCGGGTCGGGAGACGCAGTATTTT	CASSPGRETQYF
TRBV14	NA	TRBJ2-1	NA	TGTGCCAGCAGCCCGGACTTTAATGAGCAGTTCTTC	CASSPDFNEQFF
TRBV7-3	few	TRBJ1-1	TRBD1	TGTGCCAGCAGCCTCAATTATCCAGGGGGTGACACTGAAGCTTTCTTT	CASSLNYPGGDTEAFF
TRBV5-4	NA	TRBJ1-2	NA	TGTGCCAGCCGCCGACTGGGCTACACCTTC	CASRRLGYTF
TRBV5-1	NA	TRBJ2-3	TRBD2	TGCGCCAGCAGCTTGGAGCCTAGCGGGGCCCTGAATACGCAGTATTTT	CASSLEPSGALNTQYF
TRBV5-1	NA	TRBJ2-5	TRBD1	TGCGCCAGCAGCCTCTTACAGGGGCAAGAGACCCAGTACTTC	CASSLLQGQETQYF
TRBV13	NA	TRBJ2-2	NA	TGTGCCAGCAGCCCTACTCTGGGGGCGGCCGGGGAGCTGTTTTTT	CASSPTLGAAGELFF
TRBV27	NA	TRBJ1-2	NA	TGTGCCAGCAGTATAACTCCTCAGGGGAACTATGGCTACACCTTC	CASSITPQGNYGYTF
TRBV29-1	NA	TRBJ2-2	TRBD1	TGCAGCGTTGTCAGGACAGGGGGAACCGGGGAGCTGTTTTTT	CSVVRTGGTGELFF